This T cell receptor delta chain was identified during a study of γδ T cells in repeated Plasmodium falciparum infection (dated by TCRdb to 2020 to 2022). Regarding the study in general: The natural-infection arm enrolled Malian children exposed to intense seasonal malaria transmission, compared against age and gender matched Australian children. Four controlled human malaria infections were administered to five or six malaria-naive U.S. adults over around 630 days by bites from P. falciparum NF54-infected Anopheles stephensi mosquitoes. Controlled-infection subjects were sampled at baseline, immediately before selected infections, and 21 days after each infection. Malian gammadelta TCR repertoires were analysed cross-sectionally during no-transmission periods and longitudinally across acute febrile malaria episodes. In the study, the shaping of the human gammadelta T cell repertoire by repeated Plasmodium falciparum infection was examined using natural infection in Mali and controlled human malaria infection.

What the work shows at the level of the full study, not this receptor alone: Generalizability was limited because the Malian cohort was drawn from a small rural village of predominantly one ethnic group. The controlled-infection cohort was small, limiting analysis of inter-individual variability in gammadelta T cell responses. Compared with Australian children, Malian children appeared to have Vdelta2-negative gammadelta TCR repertoires that were more clonally expanded, less diverse and less shared. Waves of new clonotype selection in Vdelta2-negative, largely Vdelta1+, gammadelta TCR repertoires appeared to be driven by repeated controlled infections. Across time and infection, the Vgamma9/Vdelta2+ TCR repertoires showed a highly stable polyclonal makeup, with many TCRgamma sequences overlapping between individuals.

Library creation used multiplex PCR. Data came from an Illumina MiSeq. From each sorted gammadelta T cell sample, both TCR gamma (TRG) and TCR delta (TRD) chains were sequenced. The paper's processing steps were these. Clonotype tree plots, accumulated frequency of the top 20 clonotypes, diversity index (DI) and D75 metrics were included in the repertoire analyses. Via CATT, TCRdb reprocessed the public reads, and rows with identical DNA were then joined. The authors' filters were not applied to this entry. In all, the sample holds around 89,000 delta-chain clones, and more than 1.4% of those were seen once. Of the sample, about 10% is held by the ten largest clones. Vgamma9/Vdelta2+ and Vdelta2-negative gammadelta T cell populations were flow-sorted from peripheral blood mononuclear cells for bulk TCR repertoire analysis. This clone has at least ten counts. Its antigen is still unknown. Base qualities are missing; no much larger clone stands one base away. Other DNA variants within this sample encode the same CDR3.

Via the germline V gene, CDR1 is TSWWSYY and CDR2 QGS. The CDR3 sequence holds 17 residues, the cysteine and phenylalanine included. CDR3 DNA only is kept here, 51 bases in frame from base 1. For this chain, trimming is 6 bases at the V end and 0 bases at the J end, and the number of junction bases without a gene match is 10. This chain is built from TRDV1 and TRDJ2, with 7 junctional bases fitting TRDD3. The sequencing input was gamma-delta T cells from blood. The TCR originated in a pool of human donors (malaria-infected and uninfected, not separated). The CDR3 sequence is CALGLYWGRALTAQLFF. The base sequence is TGTGCTCTTGGACTTTACTGGGGAAGAGCTTTGACAGCACAACTCTTCTTT.